The 2 T cell receptor beta chains below all came from one sample that was sequenced in a study of shared clonotypes between healthy human individuals. Here immunoSEQ multiplex PCR was the method, and the copy in TCRdb shows in-frame clones only, minus some. The profile shows about 490,000 clones, around 85% of them singletons. Sequenced: PBMCs. The receptors stem from a middle-aged woman in good health. Some clones in this sample may be carry-over from other donors' samples.

The chain employs TRBV28 and TRBJ1-2; maybe TRBD1 (6 bases). The CDR3 covers 13 residues. Germline values: CDR1 MDHEN, CDR2 SYDVKM. Between the trimmed V and J ends, which lost 6 bases and 4 bases, there was a span of 12 bases. CDR3 residues: CASRTTGIYGYTF. CDR3 nucleotides: TGTGCCAGCAGAACTACAGGGATCTATGGCTACACCTTC.

V usage is TRBV19 and J usage is TRBJ2-5; TRBD1 agrees at 11 bases. The junction had 5 bases not matched to a gene; V was cut back by 1 base and J by 4 bases. Per the germline V gene, CDR1 is LNHDA and CDR2 is SQIVND (reference sequence). The CDR3 runs to 16 residues. Written as DNA, the CDR3 is TGTGCCAGTAGTATAGGTCAGGGACAGGGGGGAGAGACCCAGTACTTC. Encoded protein: CASSIGQGQGGETQYF.